This T cell receptor beta chain was profiled in a study of cytomegalovirus exposure and HLA in healthy donors. At the level of the study: From donors who were HLA-typed, an early data release held 80 million or so unique TCRs.

The PCR employed 60 Vbeta primers together with 13 Jbeta primers. The method was immunoSEQ multiplex PCR; TCRdb's version includes in-frame clones alone and lacks a portion of them. The profile shows some 170,000 clones, approximately 72% of them singletons. Comment on this clone: As yet, its antigen is unknown.

Notes on the study in general: Fewer N-insertions (relative to the roughly 700-donor mean) were reportedly seen in an Asian-associated ancestry cluster in a later analysis.

Sequenced: PBMCs. This clonotype was sampled from a human donor in good health.

CDR3: CASKPDRGYNEQFF. The CDR3, as DNA: TGTGCCAGCAAACCAGACAGGGGATACAATGAGCAGTTCTTC. This rearrangement joins TRBV7-2 to TRBJ2-1; 8 bases are a match to TRBD1. This CDR3 region has 14 residues. The J segment lost 4 bases and the V segment lost 7 bases, leaving 6 bases of the junction unmatched. Germline loops: CDR1 SGHTA, CDR2 FQGNSA.